One and the same sample provided the 23 T cell receptor beta chains below, sequenced in a study of control samples from healthy donors and cancer patients. Sequencing was performed with immunoSEQ multiplex PCR; in TCRdb, only in-frame clones are kept and a portion is missing. This table holds 150,000 or so clones, 80% to 95% found once. The sample was blood. The receptors were gathered from a woman aged 60-75 years in good health.

The chain couples TRBV23-1 to TRBJ2-5; the D is unclear. TRBV23-1 is designated an ORF whose function remains uncertain. Trimming took off 0 bases at V and 1 base at J, with 6 bases between the two ends. This CDR3 region has 14 residues. CDR3 loop: CASSQSEVQETQYF. The CDR3 bases are TGCGCCAGCAGTCAATCGGAAGTCCAAGAGACCCAGTACTTC.

This clone was counted once. This sequence joins TRBV6-2 or TRBV6-3 and TRBJ1-2; TRBD1 aligns across 9 bases. CDR1 is MNHEY, CDR2 SVGEGT, per germline. V shed 6 bases, J shed 5 bases, and the junction held 16 bases outside the gene matches. This CDR3 spans 17 amino acids. CDR3 in DNA: TGTGCCAGCAGCACCTTCGGGACAGGGAGTTTTTGGTATGGCTACACCTTC. This translates into CASSTFGTGSFWYGYTF.

The CDR3 region is CASSRSDRGWGEKLFF. CDR3 nucleotides: TGTGCCAGCAGCCGCTCTGACAGGGGATGGGGAGAAAAACTGTTTTTT. The chain is built from TRBV7-8 and TRBJ1-4; TRBD1 matches 8 bases. CDR1 is SGHVS and CDR2 is FQNEAQ in the germline V gene. The length of the CDR3 is 16 residues. V shed 5 bases, J shed 8 bases, and the junction held 13 bases outside the gene matches.

This chain joins TRBV6-6 and TRBJ1-2, with 8 bases aligning to TRBD1. The junction had 4 bases not matched to a gene; V was cut back by 5 bases and J by 8 bases. The CDR3 runs to 12 residues. The V gene's germline CDR1 is MNHNY and CDR2 SVGAGI (reference sequence). In nucleotides, the CDR3 is TGTGCCAGCAGTCCGGGGACAGGCGGCTACACCTTC. Its protein is CASSPGTGGYTF.

The chain couples TRBV20-1 to TRBJ2-5; D is unresolved. From germline, CDR1 is DFQATT and CDR2 SNEGSKA (reference sequence). Trimming took 0 bases from V and 3 from J, leaving 2 bases between them. The CDR3 length is 11 residues. The CDR3 bases are TGCAGTGCTAGAGACAAAGAGACCCAGTACTTC. It specifies CSARDKETQYF.

This sequence joins TRBV7-3 and TRBJ2-1; D unresolved. The germline V and J ends were trimmed by 3 bases and 1 base, with 10 bases remaining between them. Germline V lookup: CDR1 SGHTA, CDR2 FQGTGA. The CDR3 loop spans 15 amino acids. CDR3 bases: TGTGCCAGCAGCTTTTCCCTGGGGTCCTACAATGAGCAGTTCTTC. Amino acid sequence: CASSFSLGSYNEQFF.

The chain recombines TRBV30 with TRBJ2-7; TRBD1 matches 8 bases. The ends lost 1 base at V and 3 bases at J; junction bases unmatched: 8. The CDR3 runs to 15 residues. From germline, CDR1 is GTSNPN and CDR2 SVGIG (reference sequence). As DNA, the CDR3 is TGTGCCTGGAGTGACTTACAGGGGGACATCTACGAGCAGTACTTC. This codes for CAWSDLQGDIYEQYF.

The chain recombines TRBV28 with TRBJ1-1, with D hard to call. V shed 3 bases and J shed 0 bases, with 14 bases lying between them. Germline V gene lookup returns CDR1 MDHEN and CDR2 SYDVKM. The CDR3 covers 16 residues. CDR3 protein: CASSFPLGRMNTEAFF. CDR3 in DNA: TGTGCCAGCAGTTTCCCCTTGGGCAGAATGAACACTGAAGCTTTCTTT.

The chain links TRBV4-2 to TRBJ1-6; TRBD1 is a possible D gene (5 bases). Germline V gene data show CDR1 as LGHNA and CDR2 as YNFKEQ. V was shortened by 1 base and J by 13 bases, with 17 bases between the two germline ends. This CDR3 region has 15 residues. DNA of the CDR3: TGTGCCAGCAGCCAAGTTCGTCAGGGTGGTGCTCCCCTCCACTTT. It encodes CASSQVRQGGAPLHF.

The chain recombines TRBV19 with TRBJ2-7; TRBD1 matches 10 bases. Germline V gene lookup returns CDR1 LNHDA and CDR2 SQIVND (reference sequence). V lost 6 bases to trimming and J lost 3 bases; unmatched junction nucleotides: 11. The CDR3 consists of 16 residues. The CDR3 reads CASRPPPGQGLYEQYF. The CDR3 nucleotides are TGTGCCAGTAGGCCACCACCGGGACAGGGGCTCTACGAGCAGTACTTC.

The chain couples TRBV9 to TRBJ2-1, with 12 bases identical to TRBD1. Looked up from germline, CDR1 is SGDLS and CDR2 is YYNGEE. The CDR3 runs to 19 residues. V shed 3 bases, J shed 6 bases, and the junction held 16 bases outside the gene matches. CDR3 residues: CASSGDSGTGGAPGNEQFF. CDR3 nucleotide sequence: TGTGCCAGCAGCGGTGATTCGGGGACAGGGGGCGCCCCGGGCAATGAGCAGTTCTTC.

The chain carries TRBV28 and TRBJ2-7; 7 bases fit TRBD1. CDR1 MDHEN and CDR2 SYDVKM come from the germline V gene. The CDR3 loop spans 13 amino acids. V lost 8 bases to trimming and J lost 3 bases; unmatched junction nucleotides: 7. The CDR3 bases are TGTGCCAGCTTAGACAGGGAACTCTACGAGCAGTACTTC. It codes for CASLDRELYEQYF.

On this clone: One end of the junction is discordant with germline, which a read error may explain. This rearrangement joins TRBV2 to TRBJ2-7; the match to TRBD1 covers 8 bases. The CDR3 is made up of 11 amino acids. From germline, CDR1 is SNHLY and CDR2 FYNNEI. The CDR3 protein is CASRFEGQAPF. CDR3 DNA sequence: TGTGCCAGCCGGTTTGAGGGACAGGCCCCCTTC. Together with reference TRBV2 and TRBJ2-7, the CDR3 gives the full variable domain: EPEVTQTPSHQVTQMGQEVILRCVPISNHLYFYWYRQILGQKVEFLVSFYNNEISEKSEIFDDQFSVERPDGSNFTLKIRSTKLEDSAMYFCASRFEGQAPFGPGTRLTVT.

The chain links TRBV4-2 to TRBJ2-1, with 11 bases fitting TRBD2. CDR3 length: 16 residues. Germline V gene data show CDR1 as LGHNA and CDR2 as YNFKEQ. Losses at the gene ends were 3 bases for V and 4 bases for J; bases not matched to a gene: 5. The CDR3 sequence: CASSQAGTSGYNEQFF. In DNA, the CDR3 is TGTGCCAGCAGCCAGGCCGGGACTAGCGGATACAATGAGCAGTTCTTC.

The J gene is TRBJ1-1, the V gene TRBV6-2 or TRBV6-3; the match to TRBD1 covers 8 bases. The length of the CDR3 is 19 residues. Germline V gives CDR1 MNHEY, CDR2 SVGEGT. With 2 bases clipped from V and 0 bases from J, the junction kept 14 bases outside the gene matches. The DNA for the CDR3 is TGTGCCAGCAGTTACAGGACAGGGAGCCGTCAGTCGCTGAACACTGAAGCTTTCTTT. Its protein is CASSYRTGSRQSLNTEAFF.

This chain joins TRBV12-3 or TRBV12-4 and TRBJ1-3; no firm D call. The CDR3 loop spans 13 amino acids. With 6 bases removed from V and 0 bases from J, the gap between germline ends came to 6 bases. CDR3 bases: TGTGCCAGCAGCCTCAGCTCTGGAAACACCATATATTTT. Encoded protein: CASSLSSGNTIYF.

This chain links TRBV9 with TRBJ1-6; TRBD1 matches at 10 bases. Germline V gives CDR1 SGDLS, CDR2 YYNGEE. CDR3 length: 14 amino acids. V dropped 4 bases and J dropped 13; count of bases not matched to a gene: 8. In DNA form, the CDR3 reads TGTGCCAGCAGCCTGACAGGACAGGGGGGTCCCCTCCACTTT. It codes for CASSLTGQGGPLHF. Variable domain in full (rest from reference TRBV9 and TRBJ1-6): DSGVTQTPKHLITATGQRVTLRCSPRSGDLSVYWYQQSLDQGLQFLIQYYNGEERAKGNILERFSAQQFPDLHSELNLSSLELGDSALYFCASSLTGQGGPLHFGNGTRLTVT.

The CDR3 DNA follows: TGTGCCAGCAGTAGACGTTTTGAGACAGAAAACAACAATCAGCCCCAGCATTTT. Protein sequence: CASSRRFETENNNQPQHF. V gene TRBV27 combines with J gene TRBJ1-5; TRBD1 might be the D (5 bases). V lost 5 bases and J 3 bases, leaving 23 bases between the germline ends. CDR1 is MNHEY and CDR2 is SMNVEV in the germline V gene (reference sequence). The CDR3 runs 18 residues.

The rearrangement links TRBV19 to TRBJ2-5; TRBD2 might be the D (5 bases). CDR1 is LNHDA, CDR2 SQIVND, per germline (reference sequence). The CDR3 loop spans 19 amino acids. V was cut by 6 bases and J by 2 bases, with 28 bases left in between. CDR3: CASSPQIPGASYRQETQYF. For the CDR3, the DNA is TGTGCCAGTAGCCCCCAGATCCCCGGAGCTAGCTATCGGCAAGAGACCCAGTACTTC.

This sequence joins TRBV27 and TRBJ1-2; 8 bases map to TRBD1. The CDR3 runs to 13 residues. Per the germline V gene, CDR1 is MNHEY and CDR2 is SMNVEV (reference sequence). V lost 7 bases, J lost 8 bases, and 9 bases stayed unmatched. This chain's CDR3 is CASKTGQGGGYTF. In nucleotides, the CDR3 is TGTGCCAGCAAAACTGGACAGGGTGGGGGCTACACCTTC.

The gene calls are TRBV7-2 and TRBJ2-5; D is uncertain. Germline assignment: CDR1 SGHTA and CDR2 FQGNSA. This CDR3 contains 15 residues. V lost 5 bases and J lost 2, with 15 bases in between. Written as DNA, the CDR3 is TGTGCCAGCAGCCGGATCCCCTTTCTACAAGAGACCCAGTACTTC. Translating it yields CASSRIPFLQETQYF. Full variable domain (outside the CDR3, taken from reference TRBV7-2 and TRBJ2-5): GAGVSQSPSNKVTEKGKDVELRCDPISGHTALYWYRQSLGQGLEFLIYFQGNSAPDKSGLPSDRFSAERTGGSVSTLTIQRTQQEDSAVYLCASSRIPFLQETQYFGPGTRLLVL.

The gene calls are TRBV6-5 and TRBJ1-4; D is ambiguous. Germline loops: CDR1 MNHEY, CDR2 SVGAGI. The ends were cut back, 2 bases at V and 7 bases at J, with 17 bases in the middle. The CDR3 extends over 16 amino acids. CDR3 nucleotides: TGTGCCAGCAGTTACGGTTCGAGTCGGTTAAGTGAAAAACTGTTTTTT. Amino acids: CASSYGSSRLSEKLFF.

V gene TRBV18 combines with J gene TRBJ2-1; D is perhaps TRBD2 (6 bases). V lost 0 bases to trimming and J lost 0 bases, with 12 bases between them. The CDR3 runs 17 residues. CDR1 and CDR2 from the germline V gene are KGHSH and LQKENI. In DNA, the CDR3 is TGTGCCAGCTCACCACCTTTGGGGACTCACTCCTACAATGAGCAGTTCTTC. The encoded protein is CASSPPLGTHSYNEQFF.